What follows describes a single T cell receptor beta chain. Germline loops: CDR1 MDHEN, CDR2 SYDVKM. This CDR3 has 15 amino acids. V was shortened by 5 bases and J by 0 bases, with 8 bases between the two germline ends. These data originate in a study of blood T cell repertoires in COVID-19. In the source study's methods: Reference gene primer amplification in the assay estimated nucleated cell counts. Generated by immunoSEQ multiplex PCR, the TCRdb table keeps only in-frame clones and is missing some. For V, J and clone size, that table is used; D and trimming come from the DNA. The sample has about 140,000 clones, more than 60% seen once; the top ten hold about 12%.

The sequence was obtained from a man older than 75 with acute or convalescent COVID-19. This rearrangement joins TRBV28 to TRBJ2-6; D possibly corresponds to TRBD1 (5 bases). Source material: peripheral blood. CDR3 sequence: CASSPDNSGANVLTF. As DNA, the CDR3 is TGTGCCAGCAGTCCGGACAACTCTGGGGCCAACGTCCTGACTTTC.